Here is one TCR beta chain with its context. Its antigen is unknown. Sequencing was performed with immunoSEQ multiplex PCR; in TCRdb, only in-frame clones are kept and a portion is missing. The sample records tens of thousands of clones, roughly nine tenths being singletons. The data stem from a study of lymphopenia after photon versus proton radiotherapy. Regarding the study as a whole: Authors raise, but do not show, better survival with proton therapy. Photon-treated patients lost naive T cells and TCR diversity; proton-treated stayed stable.

The TCR comes from a woman aged 35 to 49 with cholangiocarcinoma. Sequences were derived from peripheral blood, sampled from a patient treated with photon-based radiotherapy.

Here the CDR3 reads CASSLASSYEQYF. The CDR3 bases are TGTGCCAGCAGCTTGGCAAGCTCCTACGAGCAGTACTTC. The chain combines TRBV5-5 with TRBJ2-7; D unclear. CDR3 length: 13 residues. CDR1 and CDR2 from the germline V gene are SGHKS and YYEKEE (reference sequence). V was clipped by 0 bases and J by 0 bases, with 4 bases between them.